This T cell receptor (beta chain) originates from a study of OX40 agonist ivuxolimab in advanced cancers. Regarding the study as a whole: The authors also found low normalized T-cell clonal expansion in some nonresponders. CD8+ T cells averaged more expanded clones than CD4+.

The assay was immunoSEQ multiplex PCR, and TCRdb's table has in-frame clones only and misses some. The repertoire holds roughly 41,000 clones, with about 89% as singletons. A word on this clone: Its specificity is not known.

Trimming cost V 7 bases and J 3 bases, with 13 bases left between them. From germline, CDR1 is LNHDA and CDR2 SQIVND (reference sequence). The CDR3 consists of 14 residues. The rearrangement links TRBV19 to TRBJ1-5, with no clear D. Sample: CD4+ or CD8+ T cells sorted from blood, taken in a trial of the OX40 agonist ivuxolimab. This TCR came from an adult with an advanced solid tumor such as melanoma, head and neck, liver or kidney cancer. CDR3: CASKARQDNQPQHF. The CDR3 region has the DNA TGTGCCAGTAAGGCTCGGCAGGACAATCAGCCCCAGCATTTT.